This T cell receptor beta chain was recorded in a study of T cells in women clearing cervical HPV infection. Measured with immunoSEQ multiplex PCR; TCRdb has only the in-frame clones, and not every one. Recorded for this sample: 36,000 or so clones. As regards this clone: The junction does not match germline at one end; this may be a read error. Other DNA sequences from this sample encode an identical CDR3 as well.

This receptor was obtained from a woman aged 18-70 years with a cervical HPV16 infection that either progressed to CIN3+ or cleared (not recorded which). Input material: blood buffy coat.

The covered CDR3 bases are TGTGCCTGGACCCTTTCCTTAGCGCCTGGAAACACG. It yields the protein CAWTLSLAPGNT. The complete CDR3 reads CAWTLSLAPGNTIYF. The rearrangement links TRBV30 to TRBJ1-3; D unresolved. The read comes to an end 3 residues before the CDR3 does, leaving the germline J gene to fill in the end. Germline V gene lookup returns CDR1 GTSNPN and CDR2 SVGIG (reference sequence). This CDR3 has 15 residues.